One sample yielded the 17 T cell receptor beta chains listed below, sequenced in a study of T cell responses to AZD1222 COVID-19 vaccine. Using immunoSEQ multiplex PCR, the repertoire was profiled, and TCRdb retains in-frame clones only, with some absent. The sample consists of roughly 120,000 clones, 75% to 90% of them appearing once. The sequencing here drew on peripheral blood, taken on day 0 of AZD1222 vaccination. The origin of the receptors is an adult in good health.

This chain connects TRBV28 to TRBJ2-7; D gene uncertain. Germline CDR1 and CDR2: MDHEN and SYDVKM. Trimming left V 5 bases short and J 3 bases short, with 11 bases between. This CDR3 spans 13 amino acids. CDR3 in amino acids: CASSAPPVYEQYF. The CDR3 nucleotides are TGTGCCAGCAGTGCTCCCCCCGTCTACGAGCAGTACTTC. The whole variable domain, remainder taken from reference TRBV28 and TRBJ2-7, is DVKVTQSSRYLVKRTGEKVFLECVQDMDHENMFWYRQDPGLGLRLIYFSYDVKMKEKGDIPEGYSVSREKKERFSLILESASTNQTSMYLCASSAPPVYEQYFGPGTRLTVT.

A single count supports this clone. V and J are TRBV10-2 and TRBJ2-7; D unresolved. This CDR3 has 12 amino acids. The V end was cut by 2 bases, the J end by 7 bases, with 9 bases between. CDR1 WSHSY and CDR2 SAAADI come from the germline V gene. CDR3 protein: CASSELPFEQYF. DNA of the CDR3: TGCGCCAGCAGTGAGCTCCCGTTTGAGCAGTACTTC.

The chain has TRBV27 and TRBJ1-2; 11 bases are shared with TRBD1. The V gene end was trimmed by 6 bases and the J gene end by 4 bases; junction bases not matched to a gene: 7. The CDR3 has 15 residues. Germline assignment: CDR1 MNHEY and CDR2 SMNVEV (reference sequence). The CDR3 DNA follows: TGTGCCAGCAGGGGGAACGGACAGGGGGCCTATGGCTACACCTTC. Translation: CASRGNGQGAYGYTF.

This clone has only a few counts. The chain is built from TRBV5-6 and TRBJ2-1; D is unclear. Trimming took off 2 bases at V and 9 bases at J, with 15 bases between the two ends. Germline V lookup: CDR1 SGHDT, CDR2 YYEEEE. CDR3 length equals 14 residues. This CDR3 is CASSFSDISGEQFF. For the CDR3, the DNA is TGTGCCAGCAGCTTTTCCGATATCTCAGGTGAGCAGTTCTTC.

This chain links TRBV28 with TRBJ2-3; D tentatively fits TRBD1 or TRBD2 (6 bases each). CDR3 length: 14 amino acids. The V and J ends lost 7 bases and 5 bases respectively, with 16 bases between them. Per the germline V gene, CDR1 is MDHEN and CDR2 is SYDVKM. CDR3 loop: CASTRGPYLDTQYF. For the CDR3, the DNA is TGTGCCAGCACCCGGGGGCCCTATCTAGATACGCAGTATTTT.

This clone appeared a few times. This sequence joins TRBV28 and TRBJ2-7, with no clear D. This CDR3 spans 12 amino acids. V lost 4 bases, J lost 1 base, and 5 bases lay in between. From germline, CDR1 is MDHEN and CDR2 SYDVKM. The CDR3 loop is CASSWTSYEQYF. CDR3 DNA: TGTGCCAGCAGTTGGACGTCCTACGAGCAGTACTTC.

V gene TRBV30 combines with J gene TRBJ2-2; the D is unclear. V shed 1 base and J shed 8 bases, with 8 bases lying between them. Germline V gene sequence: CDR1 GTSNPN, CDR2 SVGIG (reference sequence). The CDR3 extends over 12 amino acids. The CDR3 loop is CAWSGALGELFF. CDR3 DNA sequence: TGTGCCTGGAGTGGCGCCCTGGGGGAGCTGTTTTTT.

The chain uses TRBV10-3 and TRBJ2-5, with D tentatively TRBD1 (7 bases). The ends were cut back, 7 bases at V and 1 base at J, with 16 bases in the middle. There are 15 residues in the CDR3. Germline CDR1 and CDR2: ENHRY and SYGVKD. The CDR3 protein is CAITAGGTVQETQYF. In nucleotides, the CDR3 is TGTGCCATCACCGCAGGGGGGACAGTCCAAGAGACCCAGTACTTC.

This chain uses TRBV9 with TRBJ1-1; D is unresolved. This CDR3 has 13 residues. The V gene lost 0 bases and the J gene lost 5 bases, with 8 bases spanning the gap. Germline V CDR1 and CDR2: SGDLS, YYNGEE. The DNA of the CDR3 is TGTGCCAGCAGCGTAGAAGTGTCGACTGAAGCTTTCTTT. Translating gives CASSVEVSTEAFF.

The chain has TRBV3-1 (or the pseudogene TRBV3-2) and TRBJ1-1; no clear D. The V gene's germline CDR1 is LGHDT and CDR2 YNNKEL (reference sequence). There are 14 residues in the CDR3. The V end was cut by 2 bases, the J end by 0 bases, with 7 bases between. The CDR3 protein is CASSQRALNTEAFF. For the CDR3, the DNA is TGTGCCAGCAGCCAACGGGCGTTGAACACTGAAGCTTTCTTT.

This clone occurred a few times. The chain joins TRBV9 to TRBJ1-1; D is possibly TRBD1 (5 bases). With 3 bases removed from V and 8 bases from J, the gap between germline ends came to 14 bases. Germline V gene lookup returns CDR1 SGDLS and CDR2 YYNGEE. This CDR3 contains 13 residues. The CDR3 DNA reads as TGTGCCAGCAGCGCCTCGGCAGGGCAAGAAGCTTTCTTT. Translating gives CASSASAGQEAFF.

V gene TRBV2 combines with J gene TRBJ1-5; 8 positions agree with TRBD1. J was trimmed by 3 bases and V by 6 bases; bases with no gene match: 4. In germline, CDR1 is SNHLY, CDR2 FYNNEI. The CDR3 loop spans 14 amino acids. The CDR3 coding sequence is TGTGCCAGCAGCCAGGACAGGGTCAATCAGCCCCAGCATTTT. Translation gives CASSQDRVNQPQHF.

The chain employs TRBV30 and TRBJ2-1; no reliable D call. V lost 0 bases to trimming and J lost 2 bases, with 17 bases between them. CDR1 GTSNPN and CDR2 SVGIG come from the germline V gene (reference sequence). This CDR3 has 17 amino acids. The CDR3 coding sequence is TGTGCCTGGAGTGTAGGACGTATCGCGAGGACCTACAATGAGCAGTTCTTC. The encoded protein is CAWSVGRIARTYNEQFF. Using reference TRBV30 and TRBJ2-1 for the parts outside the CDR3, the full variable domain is SQTIHQWPATLVQPVGSPLSLECTVEGTSNPNLYWYRQAAGRGLQLLFYSVGIGQISSEVPQNLSASRPQDRQFILSSKKLLLSDSGFYLCAWSVGRIARTYNEQFFGPGTRLTVL.

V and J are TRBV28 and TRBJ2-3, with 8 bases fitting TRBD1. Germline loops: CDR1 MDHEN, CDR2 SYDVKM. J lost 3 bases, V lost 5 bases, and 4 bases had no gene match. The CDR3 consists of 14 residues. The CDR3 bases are TGTGCCAGCAGTCACCGACAGGGGACAGATACGCAGTATTTT. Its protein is CASSHRQGTDTQYF. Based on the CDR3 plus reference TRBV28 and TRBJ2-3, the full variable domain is DVKVTQSSRYLVKRTGEKVFLECVQDMDHENMFWYRQDPGLGLRLIYFSYDVKMKEKGDIPEGYSVSREKKERFSLILESASTNQTSMYLCASSHRQGTDTQYFGPGTRLTVL.

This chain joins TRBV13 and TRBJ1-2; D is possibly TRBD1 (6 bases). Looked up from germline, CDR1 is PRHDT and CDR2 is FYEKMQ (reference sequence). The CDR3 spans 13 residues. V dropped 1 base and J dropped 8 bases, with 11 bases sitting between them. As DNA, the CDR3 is TGTGCCAGCAGCTTAGAGCACAGGGCCGGCTACACCTTC. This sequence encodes CASSLEHRAGYTF. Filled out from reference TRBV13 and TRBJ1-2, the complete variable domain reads AAGVIQSPRHLIKEKRETATLKCYPIPRHDTVYWYQQGPGQDPQFLISFYEKMQSDKGSIPDRFSAQQFSDYHSELNMSSLELGDSALYFCASSLEHRAGYTFGSGTRLTVV.

The CDR3 is CASSLQKYEQFF. The DNA of the CDR3 is TGTGCCAGCAGCCTACAGAAGTATGAGCAGTTCTTC. The V call is TRBV3-1 (or the pseudogene TRBV3-2), the J call TRBJ2-1; the D is unclear. The V and J ends lost 4 bases and 8 bases respectively, with 9 bases between them. CDR3 size: 12 residues. Germline CDR1 LGHDT, CDR2 YNNKEL (reference sequence).

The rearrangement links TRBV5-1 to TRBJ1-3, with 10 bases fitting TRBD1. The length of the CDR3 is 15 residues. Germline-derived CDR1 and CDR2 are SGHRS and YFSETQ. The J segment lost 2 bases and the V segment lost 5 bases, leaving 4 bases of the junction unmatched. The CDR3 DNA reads TGCGCCAGCAGTTTAGGGACAGGGGCTGGAAACACCATATATTTT. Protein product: CASSLGTGAGNTIYF.